A selection of T cell receptor beta chains follows, all from one sample in a study of HIV-infected patients and healthy controls. TCRdb analysed the 5' RACE reads with MiXCR anew, one entry per CDR3 protein. The sample carries tens of thousands of distinct CDR3 sequences, about a fifth recorded once. Sequencing was done on a sample of CD4+ T cells from blood. The receptors here all came from a human donor in good health. The CDR3 runs from the conserved cysteine through the conserved F or W. A D gene is named only where the DNA matches it firmly. Rows give clone size only sometimes, using once, few, many, or a class for an expanded clone.

length	D	V	size	J	DNA	CDR3
16	TRBD1	TRBV5-1	.	TRBJ1-4	TGCGCCAGCAGGAACAGGGGCTCCACAACTAATGAAAAACTGTTTTTT	CASRNRGSTTNEKLFF
15	TRBD2	TRBV3-1	.	TRBJ2-3	TGTGCCAGCAGCCTCATGAGCGGGAGCGCAGATACGCAGTATTTT	CASSLMSGSADTQYF
15	.	TRBV5-1	.	TRBJ1-3	TGCGCCAGCAGCTTGGATGTCGGCTCTGGAAACACCATATATTTT	CASSLDVGSGNTIYF
14	TRBD1	TRBV14	many	TRBJ2-5	TGTGCCAGCAGCCGGGACAGACTTCAAGAGACCCAGTACTTC	CASSRDRLQETQYF
12	TRBD1	TRBV7-2	many	TRBJ2-7	TGTGCCAGCACCCAGGACAGGGGCGAGCAGTACTTC	CASTQDRGEQYF
16	TRBD2	TRBV30	.	TRBJ2-1	TGTGCCTGGAGTGGCCTAGCGGGGGGGCTCGGCAATGAGCAGTTCTTC	CAWSGLAGGLGNEQFF
17	TRBD1	TRBV10-3	few	TRBJ1-3	TGTGCCATCAGTGGGAGCTTGGACAGGGACTCTGGAAACACCATATATTTT	CAISGSLDRDSGNTIYF
13	.	TRBV2	.	TRBJ1-1	TGTGCCAGCCGTCTGGACCTAGCCACTGAAGCTTTCTTT	CASRLDLATEAFF
14	TRBD1	TRBV5-1	.	TRBJ1-1	TGCGCCAGCAGCCGAGGGACAGCCGCCACTGAAGCTTTCTTT	CASSRGTAATEAFF
15	TRBD1	TRBV12-3/TRBV12-4	few	TRBJ1-1	TGTGCCAGCAGGCGACAGGGCGGCGTGAACACTGAAGCTTTCTTT	CASRRQGGVNTEAFF
15	.	TRBV7-9	.	TRBJ1-1	TGTGCCAGCAGCTTTGGTGCGGCGGGAACTGGTGAAGCTTTCTTT	CASSFGAAGTGEAFF
15	TRBD2	TRBV6-5	.	TRBJ2-1	TGTGCCAGCAGTCAATGGGCCATTCTAGCGGGAAAGCAGTTCTTC	CASSQWAILAGKQFF
15	.	TRBV29-1	many	TRBJ2-1	TGCAGCTCAAACCCGGCCTCGGGCTTGCTTGGTGAGCAGTTCTTC	CSSNPASGLLGEQFF
14	.	TRBV24-1	.	TRBJ1-5	TGTGCCACCAGAGCGGCGAACAGCAATCAGCCCCAGCATTTT	CATRAANSNQPQHF
13	.	TRBV7-2	many	TRBJ1-1	TGTGCCAGCAGCTCCGTCGTGAACACTGAAGCTTTCTTT	CASSSVVNTEAFF
13	.	TRBV20-1	.	TRBJ2-2	TGCAGTGCTCGAGAAAGCGGGACCGGGGAGCTGTTTTTT	CSARESGTGELFF
15	.	TRBV12-3/TRBV12-4	.	TRBJ1-1	TGTGCCAGCAGTTTAAGGGCTTTGAGGTACACTGAAGCTTTCTTT	CASSLRALRYTEAFF
12	.	TRBV11-3	.	TRBJ2-7	TGTGCCAGCAGCCCGCAGGGATCCGAGCAGTACTTC	CASSPQGSEQYF
15	.	TRBV20-1	many	TRBJ1-1	TGCAGTGTAACACCATCGACACGCTTGAACACTGAAGCTTTCTTT	CSVTPSTRLNTEAFF
15	TRBD1	TRBV2	.	TRBJ1-3	TGTGCCAGCAGTGAAGGGGGACAGAGCGGAAACACCATATATTTT	CASSEGGQSGNTIYF
19	.	TRBV19	few	TRBJ2-3	TGTGCCAGTAGTAAATACTCCTTGGGGGCTGACGGTTCCACAGATACGCAGTATTTT	CASSKYSLGADGSTDTQYF
14	.	TRBV29-1	.	TRBJ2-7	TGCAGCGTGGCCCCCCGGGTAAGCTCCTACGAGCAGTACTTC	CSVAPRVSSYEQYF
14	.	TRBV10-3	many	TRBJ2-3	TGTGCCATCAGTGTCGGGCAGAACACAGATACGCAGTATTTT	CAISVGQNTDTQYF
14	TRBD1	TRBV4-1	many	TRBJ2-7	TGCGCCAGCAGCCAACGACAGGGGGTCTACGAGCAGTACTTC	CASSQRQGVYEQYF
13	.	TRBV30	few	TRBJ2-3	TGTGCCTGGAGTGAGGGGGTAACAGATACGCAGTATTTT	CAWSEGVTDTQYF
15	.	TRBV7-2	many	TRBJ1-4	TGTGCCAGCAGCTTAAGGGCAGCAACTAATGAAAAACTGTTTTTT	CASSLRAATNEKLFF
17	.	TRBV2	many	TRBJ2-4	TGTGCCAGCAGTGAACGGGTCCTAGGATCCGGCAAAAACATTCAGTACTTC	CASSERVLGSGKNIQYF
17	TRBD2	TRBV10-3	.	TRBJ2-3	TGTGCCATCGGGCAGGGACTAGCGCACCCATTAGAGGATACGCAGTATTTT	CAIGQGLAHPLEDTQYF
18	.	TRBV5-6	many	TRBJ1-4	TGTGCCAGCAGCGGATTGACGGTAGACGGTGCAACTAATGAAAAACTGTTTTTT	CASSGLTVDGATNEKLFF
14	TRBD1	TRBV12-3/TRBV12-4	.	TRBJ1-2	TGTGCCAGCAGTCAAGGACAGGGGGTTAGTGGCTACACCTTC	CASSQGQGVSGYTF